This TCR beta chain was sequenced during a study of blood T cell repertoires in COVID-19. On the study more broadly: Whether acute or convalescent, the COVID-19 samples came from the United States, Italy and Spain. PBMCs, B-cell-depleted T cells, or T cells were the source of the cDNA or gDNA that made up the material.

Authors' analysis steps: Using reference gene primer amplification, nucleated cell counts were estimated. Repertoires were generated with immunoSEQ multiplex PCR, while TCRdb's copy carries only in-frame clones and drops some. V and J calls and clone size are those listed in that table; D and trimming were worked out from the DNA. Found here are under 200,000 clones, approximately 79% of them singletons; the top ten hold approximately 15%. CDR3 length: 16 amino acids. From germline, CDR1 is MDHEN and CDR2 SYDVKM. This TCR was sampled from a man aged 55-75 years with active or convalescent COVID-19. The sequencing sample was made of peripheral blood. The chain has TRBV28 and TRBJ1-2; D may be TRBD1 (6 bases). The CDR3 region has the DNA TGTGCACTGTCCCCGGGGGGGGCAGTCCCATTCTATGGCTACACCTTC. Translating gives CALSPGGAVPFYGYTF.